A single T cell receptor beta chain is shown here with its context. As yet, its antigen is unknown. The length of the CDR3 is 16 residues. Germline V CDR1 and CDR2: SGHVS, FNYEAQ. V lost 5 bases to trimming and J lost 0 bases; unmatched junction nucleotides: 7. The beta constant-region primer was an equimolar mix of two oligonucleotides covering TRBC1 and TRBC2. Nested alpha and beta constant-region primers with the SP2 primer drove four PCR rounds on ligated cDNA. TCRdb reprocessed the UMI-ligation and nested PCR reads with MiXCR, giving one entry per CDR3 protein. The repertoire holds over 110,000 distinct CDR3 sequences, with about 20% as singletons. This entry is derived from a study of naive and memory T cell subsets. Findings and limits, study-wide: Possibly reflecting memory cells re-expressing CD45RA, a few larger clonotypes occurred in naive repertoires, especially CD8.

The TCR sequence derives from a human donor in good health. The sequenced material came from naive CD8+ T cells from blood. The chain combines TRBV7-6 with TRBJ2-7, with 10 bases fitting TRBD2. For the CDR3, the DNA is TGTGCCAGCAGCAAACTCGGACTAGCGGCCTCCTACGAGCAGTACTTC. It is translated as CASSKLGLAASYEQYF.